This T cell receptor beta chain was retrieved from a study of cytomegalovirus exposure and HLA in healthy donors. Findings and limits, study-wide: In an earlier analysis, in under 700 donors, most V segments appeared productive either ~87% or ~30% of the time. Analysis was performed later, and it showed HLA-associated TCR beta chains to be more clonally expanded than equally common others. The study designated some 180 TCR beta chains cytomegalovirus-associated.

The PCR employed 60 Vbeta primers together with 13 Jbeta primers. Libraries were prepared by immunoSEQ multiplex PCR; TCRdb keeps only in-frame clonotypes and omits some of them. The repertoire holds 85,000 to 95,000 clones, with 74% as singletons. Remarks on this clone: Its antigen is as yet unknown.

Trimming pared 8 bases from V and 1 base from J, leaving 16 bases between. The CDR3 covers 14 residues. Germline CDR1 is GTSNPN and CDR2 is SVGIG (reference sequence). The specimen sequenced was PBMCs. The TCR sequence derives from a man aged 25-40 years in good health and CMV-seropositive. J is TRBJ2-3 and V is TRBV30; tentatively, D is TRBD1 (5 bases). CDR3 sequence: CAQNQGLGTDTQYF. The CDR3 DNA sequence: TGTGCCCAAAACCAGGGTCTCGGCACAGATACGCAGTATTTT.